Each of the 22 T cell receptor beta chains below was sequenced from the same sample in a study of blood T cells in healthy people across ages. Next came a second PCR, run for roughly 6 to 11 cycles, which used a sample-barcoded 5' primer along with a J-beta primer mix. TCRdb processed the 5' RACE reads anew with MiXCR; each CDR3 protein has one entry. The sample lists under 800,000 distinct CDR3 sequences, roughly 20% occurring once. The sample comprised blood. All receptors come from a man aged 65 to 85 in good health.

This clonotype was seen once. This sequence may be a read error, since a much larger clone differs from it by one base. The chain couples TRBV4-3 to TRBJ1-4; D might be TRBD1 (6 bases). The V gene's germline CDR1 is LGHNA and CDR2 YSLEER. The CDR3 is 16 residues long. DNA of the CDR3: TGCGCCAGCAGCCAAGTGGCCGGGACAACTAGTGAAAAACTGTTTTTT. Translation gives CASSQVAGTTSEKLFF.

This clonotype has a handful of counts. This rearrangement joins TRBV5-1 to TRBJ1-4, with a tentative D call TRBD1 (6 bases). The germline V gene has CDR1 SGHRS and CDR2 YFSETQ. The CDR3 is 14 residues long. Trimming stripped 3 bases from V and 7 bases from J, with 13 bases between. CDR3 sequence reads: CASSSGQRAEKLFF. CDR3 nucleotides: TGCGCCAGCAGCTCCGGACAGCGGGCTGAAAAACTGTTTTTT.

The chain employs TRBV20-1 and TRBJ2-7, with 14 positions matching TRBD2. The CDR3 sequence is 18 residues long. Germline CDR1 is DFQATT and CDR2 is SNEGSKA (reference sequence). With 0 bases clipped from V and 3 bases from J, the junction kept 10 bases outside the gene matches. In DNA form, the CDR3 reads TGCAGTGCTAGAGATGAGCGGGGACTAGCGGGAGAGGTCTACGAGCAGTACTTC. It yields the protein CSARDERGLAGEVYEQYF.

This clonotype was seen a handful of times. The chain couples TRBV4-2 to TRBJ2-7; 11 bases agree with TRBD1. J was trimmed by 0 bases and V by 3 bases; bases with no gene match: 1. Germline V gene sequence: CDR1 LGHNA, CDR2 YNFKEQ. The CDR3 is made up of 15 amino acids. The CDR3 here is CASSHGTGGSYEQYF. CDR3 in DNA: TGTGCCAGCAGCCACGGGACAGGGGGCTCCTACGAGCAGTACTTC.

This clonotype was observed a few times. This rearrangement joins TRBV7-2 to TRBJ2-7; a weak D match, TRBD2 (5 bases). Germline CDR1 SGHTA, CDR2 FQGNSA. The V end lost 3 bases, the J end lost 3 bases, and 6 bases lay between the germline ends. This CDR3 has 12 residues. CDR3 DNA: TGTGCCAGCAGCTTGACTAACTACGAGCAGTACTTC. As protein: CASSLTNYEQYF.

This clonotype has just a few counts. The germline gene is not matched at one end of the junction; a read error may be the cause. The V call is TRBV20-1, the J call TRBJ2-3; TRBD1 agrees at 8 bases. The CDR3 runs to 14 residues. The germline V gene encodes CDR1 DFQATT and CDR2 SNEGSKA (reference sequence). The CDR3 nucleotides are TGCAGTGCGAGAGACAGGGGATCACCAGATACGCAGTATTTT. Translation: CSARDRGSPDTQYF.

As regards this clonotype: This CDR3 is missing its conserved last phenylalanine or tryptophan, likely due to a read error. The chain combines TRBV29-1 with TRBJ1-1, with D possibly TRBD1 on 5 matching bases. Trimming stripped 5 bases from V and 4 bases from J, with 11 bases between. This CDR3 is built from 12 residues. Germline CDR1 reads SQVTM; CDR2 reads ANQGSEA. The CDR3 nucleotides read TGCAGCGTTACCAGGGCAATCACTGAAGCTTTCTCT. It encodes CSVTRAITEAFS.

This clonotype has only a few counts. The CDR3 loop is CASSPREGATNEKLFF. The CDR3 region has the DNA TGTGCCAGCAGCCCCCGGGAAGGTGCAACTAATGAAAAACTGTTTTTT. The chain joins TRBV9 to TRBJ1-4; no clear D. The CDR3 loop spans 16 amino acids. V was trimmed by 4 bases and J by 0 bases, leaving 13 bases between them. Germline assignment: CDR1 SGDLS and CDR2 YYNGEE.

This clonotype was seen more than once but under ten times. Here the CDR3 DNA reads TGTGCCAGCAGCAAAGTTGGGACTAGCGGGAGTTCCGCCAAAAACATTCAGTACTTC. Amino acids: CASSKVGTSGSSAKNIQYF. V is TRBV21-1 and J is TRBJ2-4; TRBD2 is taken as the D call from the table, unchecked against the DNA. TRBV21-1 is classified as a pseudogene. The CDR3 consists of 19 residues.

A note on this clonotype: A junction end diverges from the germline sequence, so it may reflect a read error. The chain has TRBV2 and TRBJ1-2; D call uncertain. The CDR3 is 14 residues long. CDR1 and CDR2 from the germline V gene are SNHLY and FYNNEI. CDR3 in amino acids: CASSEAGRDYGYTF. Here the CDR3 DNA reads TGTGCCAGCAGTGAGGCCGGGAGAGACTATGGTTACACCTTC.

This clonotype was observed a handful of times. The CDR3 nucleotides read TGTGCCACCAGCAGTACCGGGACATGGCTTGAAAAACTGTTTTTT. The encoded protein is CATSSTGTWLEKLFF. The rearrangement joins TRBV15 to TRBJ1-4; D may be TRBD1 (6 bases). The germline CDR1 and CDR2 sequences are LNHNV and YYDKDF (reference sequence). The V gene lost 3 bases and the J gene lost 7 bases, with 15 bases spanning the gap. The CDR3 totals 15 residues. Supplemented by reference TRBV15 and TRBJ1-4, the full variable domain reads DAMVIQNPRYQVTQFGKPVTLSCSQTLNHNVMYWYQQKSSQAPKLLFHYYDKDFNNEADTPDNFQSRRPNTSFCFLDIRSPGLGDTAMYLCATSSTGTWLEKLFFGSGTQLSVL.

A word on this clonotype: This may be a read error, as it is one base from a much larger clone. DNA for the CDR3: TGTGCCGCCGAGTCTTCCGGGACTAGCGCCCCCCAAGAGACCCAGTACTTC. Amino acid sequence: CAAESSGTSAPQETQYF. The V gene is TRBV15, the J gene TRBJ2-5; 10 bases agree with TRBD2. Germline V gives CDR1 LNHNV, CDR2 YYDKDF (reference sequence). The V segment lost 11 bases and the J segment 1 base; nucleotides outside the gene matches: 16. This CDR3 has 17 residues.

This clonotype was detected only a few times. The gene calls are TRBV5-6 and TRBJ1-5; a possible D gene is TRBD1 (6 bases). The CDR3 contains 14 residues. The V end was cut by 4 bases, the J end by 4 bases, with 12 bases between. Germline loops: CDR1 SGHDT, CDR2 YYEEEE. For the CDR3, the DNA is TGTGCCAGCAGCGTATACAGGGTTAATCAGCCCCAGCATTTT. This gives the protein CASSVYRVNQPQHF.

The rearrangement uses TRBV10-3 and TRBJ2-7, with TRBD1 matching over 9 bases. The CDR3 sequence is 13 residues long. The V segment lost 5 bases and the J segment 6 bases; nucleotides outside the gene matches: 5. The germline V gene has CDR1 ENHRY and CDR2 SYGVKD. CDR3 region: CAISTGTGREQYF. The CDR3 nucleotides read TGTGCCATCAGTACCGGGACAGGGCGCGAGCAGTACTTC.

This sequence joins TRBV10-3 and TRBJ2-5, with D perhaps TRBD1 (6 bases). V was cut by 4 bases and J by 3 bases, with 6 bases left in between. Germline assignment: CDR1 ENHRY and CDR2 SYGVKD. The CDR3 spans 12 residues. The CDR3 spells CAISGTEETQYF. The CDR3 bases are TGTGCCATCAGTGGGACAGAAGAGACCCAGTACTTC.

The chain uses TRBV5-1 and TRBJ2-2; the D gene could be TRBD1 or TRBD2 (5 bases each). CDR1 and CDR2 (germline): SGHRS, YFSETQ. V lost 0 bases and J lost 6, with 12 bases in between. The CDR3 is made up of 15 amino acids. This chain's CDR3 is CASSLAGPVAGELFF. The DNA of the CDR3 is TGCGCCAGCAGCTTGGCGGGACCGGTGGCCGGGGAGCTGTTTTTT.

V gene TRBV14 combines with J gene TRBJ2-5, with 9 bases aligning to TRBD2. V was pared by 1 base and J by 0 bases, with 21 bases of the junction left unmatched. The CDR3 is 22 residues long. Germline CDR1 reads SGHDN; CDR2 reads FVKESK. The CDR3 nucleotides are TGTGCCAGCAGCCAAGTGGCCAGGAAACTGCTAGCGGGAACGGGCTACCAAGAGACCCAGTACTTC. Its translation: CASSQVARKLLAGTGYQETQYF.

A remark on this clonotype: The conserved closing phenylalanine or tryptophan is absent in this CDR3, likely reflecting a read error. This chain uses TRBV7-9 with TRBJ2-6; no definite D call. The length of the CDR3 is 17 residues. V was cut by 6 bases and J by 0 bases, with 15 bases left in between. Germline CDR1 is SEHNR and CDR2 is FQNEAQ (reference sequence). CDR3 loop: CASREPFRSSGANVLTS. The CDR3 nucleotides are TGTGCCAGCAGGGAGCCTTTCCGCAGCTCTGGGGCCAACGTCCTGACTTCC.

This clonotype turned up a few times. This sequence joins TRBV4-1 and TRBJ1-2; D not resolved. Looked up from germline, CDR1 is MGHRA and CDR2 is YSYEKL. V was shortened by 4 bases and J by 4 bases, with 16 bases between the two germline ends. The CDR3 runs 15 residues. The CDR3 DNA reads as TGCGCCAGCAGCCCCGGAGGGAAGGAGAGCTATGGCTACACCTTC. It encodes CASSPGGKESYGYTF.

A note on this clonotype: The germline gene is not matched at one end of the junction; a read error may be the cause. The genes are TRBV11-2 and TRBJ2-1; weak D call: TRBD1 (5 bases). Germline V gene sequence: CDR1 SGHAT, CDR2 FQNNGV. This CDR3 comprises 15 residues. The CDR3 loop is CTSSLGAQSYNEQFF. Written as DNA, the CDR3 is TGTACCAGCAGCTTAGGGGCTCAATCATACAATGAGCAGTTCTTC.

The V call is TRBV6-6, the J call TRBJ1-4, with 8 bases that match TRBD1. The CDR3 runs 15 residues. The V gene end was trimmed by 4 bases and the J gene end by 8 bases; junction bases not matched to a gene: 9. The germline V gene has CDR1 MNHNY and CDR2 SVGAGI (reference sequence). CDR3 bases: TGTGCCAGCAGTTCCCTGGACAGGGAGCGAGAAAAACTGTTTTTT. Translating it yields CASSSLDREREKLFF.

This clonotype showed up just a few times. This sequence joins TRBV11-1 and TRBJ2-5, with TRBD2 identical over 14 bases. The V segment lost 5 bases and the J segment 5 bases; nucleotides outside the gene matches: 19. The CDR3 extends over 20 amino acids. Germline CDR1 reads SGHAT; CDR2 reads FQDESV (reference sequence). CDR3 region: CASSHRGLAGEFFLGETQYF. CDR3 nucleotide sequence: TGTGCCAGCAGCCACCGGGGACTAGCGGGAGAGTTCTTCCTAGGGGAGACCCAGTACTTC.